Shown below are 30 T cell receptor beta chains from a single sample sequenced in a study of CD8 T cell repertoires and HIV-1 epitope variants. The protocol was immunoSEQ multiplex PCR, while the TCRdb copy is restricted to in-frame clones and leaves out a portion. The table lists around 6,600 clones, about 70% of them singletons. No cognate antigen is known for these TCRs. The sequenced sample consisted of cultured CD8+ T cells derived from PBMCs. Every receptor here comes from a male donor with HIV.

The chain couples TRBV9 to TRBJ1-4; D uncertain. V dropped 4 bases and J dropped 8 bases, with 21 bases sitting between them. The CDR3 spans 16 residues. From germline, CDR1 is SGDLS and CDR2 YYNGEE. The CDR3 nucleotides are TGTGCCAGCAGCCGACCACCGACCCTCCGAAGGGAAAAACTGTTTTTT. Its translation is CASSRPPTLRREKLFF. Full variable domain (remainder filled in from reference TRBV9 and TRBJ1-4): DSGVTQTPKHLITATGQRVTLRCSPRSGDLSVYWYQQSLDQGLQFLIQYYNGEERAKGNILERFSAQQFPDLHSELNLSSLELGDSALYFCASSRPPTLRREKLFFGSGTQLSVL.

This rearrangement joins TRBV4-3 to TRBJ2-6; TRBD1 agrees at 8 bases. J gave up 1 base and V 0 bases, and 8 bases lay outside the gene matches. Germline V lookup: CDR1 LGHNA, CDR2 YSLEER. The CDR3 is 19 residues long. CDR3 region: CASSQDRQGAYSGANVLTF. In DNA, the CDR3 is TGCGCCAGCAGCCAAGATCGGCAGGGGGCTTATTCTGGGGCCAACGTCCTGACTTTC.

The chain is built from TRBV6-5 and TRBJ2-2, with D perhaps TRBD1 (5 bases). Germline V lookup: CDR1 MNHEY, CDR2 SVGAGI. V lost 7 bases to trimming and J lost 0 bases, with 12 bases between them. CDR3 size: 15 residues. The CDR3, as DNA: TGTGCCAGCAAACAGACAGACGCGAACACCGGGGAGCTGTTTTTT. As protein: CASKQTDANTGELFF.

The V and J genes are TRBV5-1 and TRBJ1-1; D gene ambiguous. Trimming took 0 bases from V and 1 from J, leaving 7 bases between them. CDR1 SGHRS and CDR2 YFSETQ come from the germline V gene. CDR3 length equals 14 residues. The CDR3 here is CASSLEGGNTEAFF. The CDR3 DNA reads TGCGCCAGCAGCTTGGAAGGAGGGAACACTGAAGCTTTCTTT.

This chain joins TRBV6-5 and TRBJ2-7; no clear D. Trimming took 5 bases from V and 0 from J, leaving 11 bases between them. The CDR3 consists of 14 residues. The V gene's germline CDR1 is MNHEY and CDR2 SVGAGI. The DNA of the CDR3 is TGTGCCAGCAGTCCCGTGGGATCCTCCTACGAGCAGTACTTC. This translates into CASSPVGSSYEQYF.

The gene calls are TRBV2 and TRBJ2-7; 9 nucleotides align to TRBD2. V shed 7 bases, J shed 6 bases, and the junction held 10 bases outside the gene matches. CDR1 is SNHLY and CDR2 is FYNNEI in the germline V gene. This CDR3 has 14 residues. CDR3 loop: CASTRISGSSEQYF. The CDR3 bases are TGTGCCAGCACCCGAATTAGCGGGAGCTCCGAGCAGTACTTC.

The chain links TRBV7-9 to TRBJ2-1, with D possibly called TRBD1 or TRBD2 (6 bases each). V lost 8 bases and J lost 9, with 11 bases in between. This CDR3 has 11 residues. CDR1 and CDR2 (germline): SEHNR, FQNEAQ (reference sequence). CDR3 loop: CASLQGGEQFF. CDR3 in DNA: TGTGCCAGCTTACAGGGAGGTGAGCAGTTCTTC.

The chain uses TRBV11-2 and TRBJ2-5; tentative D call: TRBD1 (7 bases). Germline V gene lookup returns CDR1 SGHAT and CDR2 FQNNGV. This CDR3 is built from 17 residues. Trimming pared 5 bases from V and 5 bases from J, leaving 24 bases between. The CDR3 is CASSPQEGAGGGETQYF. CDR3 sequence (DNA): TGTGCCAGCAGCCCACAGGAGGGGGCAGGAGGTGGGGAGACCCAGTACTTC.

The chain carries TRBV15 and TRBJ2-2; no definite D call. The CDR3 consists of 14 residues. V gave up 8 bases and J gave up 4 bases, with 14 bases separating them. The germline CDR1 and CDR2 sequences are LNHNV and YYDKDF (reference sequence). The CDR3 loop is CATRNSLSTGELFF. The CDR3 DNA reads as TGTGCCACCCGTAATAGCTTGAGCACCGGGGAGCTGTTTTTT.

The chain is built from TRBV7-8 and TRBJ2-1; unclear D gene. Trimming shortened V by 8 bases and J by 0 bases, and 17 bases separated the two germline ends. Germline V gives CDR1 SGHVS, CDR2 FQNEAQ. The CDR3 is 16 amino acids. Written as DNA, the CDR3 is TGTGCCAGCCAGTCCTCCCCCGGCAGCTCCTACAATGAGCAGTTCTTC. Encoded protein: CASQSSPGSSYNEQFF.

This clone came up a few times. This chain connects TRBV18 to TRBJ1-6; weak D call: TRBD1 (6 bases). Germline CDR1 reads KGHSH; CDR2 reads LQKENI. Trimming shortened V by 2 bases and J by 5 bases, and 10 bases separated the two germline ends. This CDR3 is 15 amino acids long. CDR3 nucleotides: TGTGCCAGCTCACCATCGGACAGCAATAATTCACCCCTCCACTTT. Translation: CASSPSDSNNSPLHF. Together with reference TRBV18 and TRBJ1-6, the CDR3 gives the full variable domain: NAGVMQNPRHLVRRRGQEARLRCSPMKGHSHVYWYRQLPEEGLKFMVYLQKENIIDESGMPKERFSAEFPKEGPSILRIQQVVRGDSAAYFCASSPSDSNNSPLHFGNGTRLTVT.

This chain uses TRBV6-5 with TRBJ2-7, with 10 positions matching TRBD2. Losses at the gene ends were 3 bases for V and 2 bases for J; bases not matched to a gene: 4. From germline, CDR1 is MNHEY and CDR2 SVGAGI. CDR3 length: 15 residues. The CDR3 loop reads CASSYLAGEPYEQYF. The CDR3 DNA sequence: TGTGCCAGCAGTTATCTAGCGGGAGAACCCTACGAGCAGTACTTC.

The V gene is TRBV13, the J gene TRBJ2-6; D unresolved. V lost 5 bases to trimming and J lost 0 bases, with 8 bases between them. Germline V gene data show CDR1 as PRHDT and CDR2 as FYEKMQ (reference sequence). The CDR3 consists of 15 residues. The CDR3 DNA sequence: TGTGCCAGCAGCCAGAGGTCCTCTGGGGCCAACGTCCTGACTTTC. It codes for CASSQRSSGANVLTF.

The V and J genes are TRBV27 and TRBJ2-2, with D possibly TRBD2 on 6 matching bases. The V gene's germline CDR1 is MNHEY and CDR2 SMNVEV (reference sequence). The CDR3 has 16 residues. V was clipped by 3 bases and J by 1 base, with 12 bases between them. CDR3 sequence: CASSFGAGLNTGELFF. CDR3 sequence (DNA): TGTGCCAGCAGTTTCGGAGCGGGCTTGAACACCGGGGAGCTGTTTTTT.

The V call is TRBV23-1, the J call TRBJ2-5, with 8 bases that match TRBD2. TRBV23-1 is placed among ORFs of uncertain function. V lost 10 bases and J lost 2; bases outside the gene matches: 12. The CDR3 extends over 15 amino acids. For the CDR3, the DNA is TGCGCCAAGAGAAGAACGGGGGGGCTTCAAGAGACCCAGTACTTC. It codes for CAKRRTGGLQETQYF.

The V call is TRBV28, the J call TRBJ1-5; weak D call: TRBD1 (5 bases). Germline V gives CDR1 MDHEN, CDR2 SYDVKM. The CDR3 consists of 20 residues. The V and J ends lost 5 bases and 0 bases respectively, with 26 bases between them. CDR3 sequence (DNA): TGTGCCAGCAGTCTTATGACCCTCGGGGCAGTTGATTATAGCAATCAGCCCCAGCATTTT. Residues: CASSLMTLGAVDYSNQPQHF.

In its sample, this clone was seen a few times. The V gene is TRBV28, the J gene TRBJ2-3; D unclear. Trimming removed 1 base at V and 0 bases at J, with 5 bases between. Germline V gives CDR1 MDHEN, CDR2 SYDVKM. The CDR3 spans 14 residues. The CDR3 sequence: CASSLSTSTDTQYF. Written as DNA, the CDR3 is TGTGCCAGCAGTTTATCGACTAGCACAGATACGCAGTATTTT.

The table lists this clone with a count of one. The gene calls are TRBV6-1 and TRBJ2-5; possible D gene TRBD1, 5 bases. This CDR3 is 15 amino acids long. Trimming left V 2 bases short and J 4 bases short, with 14 bases between. Germline CDR1 and CDR2: MNHNS and SASEGT. The CDR3 here is CASSESGIRGETQYF. DNA for the CDR3: TGTGCCAGCAGTGAATCAGGGATTCGAGGAGAGACCCAGTACTTC.

The gene calls are TRBV9 and TRBJ2-1, with a weak D call TRBD2 (5 bases). The V gene lost 5 bases and the J gene lost 1 base, with 7 bases spanning the gap. The CDR3 consists of 13 residues. Looked up from germline, CDR1 is SGDLS and CDR2 is YYNGEE. In DNA form, the CDR3 reads TGTGCCAGCAGTCGGACTTCCTACAATGAGCAGTTCTTC. It specifies CASSRTSYNEQFF.

The V gene is TRBV28, the J gene TRBJ1-2; weak D call: TRBD1 (6 bases). The V end lost 11 bases, the J end lost 7 bases, and 17 bases lay between the germline ends. The CDR3 contains 12 residues. Germline assignment: CDR1 MDHEN and CDR2 SYDVKM. The CDR3 spells CAVGGGGGGYTF. The CDR3 DNA reads TGTGCCGTAGGAGGGGGAGGTGGTGGCTACACCTTC.

This clone was detected only a few times. The rearrangement uses TRBV27 and TRBJ2-1, with 11 bases that match TRBD2. The CDR3 spans 16 residues. Germline CDR1 is MNHEY and CDR2 is SMNVEV (reference sequence). V was pared by 5 bases and J by 2 bases, with 5 bases of the junction left unmatched. The CDR3 protein is CASSSTSGSPYNEQFF. The CDR3 region has the DNA TGTGCCAGCAGTAGCACTAGCGGGAGTCCCTACAATGAGCAGTTCTTC.

V usage is TRBV7-6 and J usage is TRBJ2-3; 9 nucleotides agree with TRBD2. This CDR3 contains 16 residues. The junction had 8 bases not matched to a gene; V was cut back by 2 bases and J by 5 bases. CDR1 is SGHVS and CDR2 is FNYEAQ in the germline V gene. CDR3 loop: CASSLFGGRARDTQYF. The CDR3 DNA sequence: TGTGCCAGCAGCTTATTCGGCGGGAGGGCCAGAGATACGCAGTATTTT.

A few counts support this clone. The chain uses TRBV10-3 and TRBJ2-7; 8 bases are a match to TRBD1. CDR1 ENHRY and CDR2 SYGVKD come from the germline V gene. The CDR3 has 12 amino acids. The ends lost 7 bases at V and 6 bases at J; junction bases unmatched: 5. Here the CDR3 DNA reads TGTGCCATCATAACCGGACAGGGCGAGCAGTACTTC. The encoded protein is CAIITGQGEQYF.

This clone is medium-sized within its sample. The V gene is TRBV15, the J gene TRBJ1-4; possible D gene TRBD1, 6 bases. Germline V gives CDR1 LNHNV, CDR2 YYDKDF (reference sequence). The CDR3 runs 14 residues. V was pared by 0 bases and J by 8 bases, with 10 bases between. CDR3 coding DNA: TGTGCCACCAGCAGAGACAGGGGTGGGGAAAAACTGTTTTTT. This sequence encodes CATSRDRGGEKLFF.

The rearrangement uses TRBV6-6 and TRBJ1-2; D unclear. The CDR3 runs to 11 residues. Trimming took 5 bases from V and 5 from J, leaving 6 bases between them. Per the germline V gene, CDR1 is MNHNY and CDR2 is SVGAGI (reference sequence). Written as DNA, the CDR3 is TGTGCCAGCAGTACAGCATATGGCTACACCTTC. Protein: CASSTAYGYTF.

V is TRBV6-6 and J is TRBJ2-7; 7 bases are a match to TRBD2. In germline, CDR1 is MNHNY, CDR2 SVGAGI (reference sequence). The CDR3 contains 12 residues. V dropped 2 bases and J dropped 6; count of bases not matched to a gene: 1. The CDR3 loop reads CASSYGGGEQYF. In nucleotides, the CDR3 is TGTGCCAGCAGTTACGGGGGGGGCGAGCAGTACTTC.

About this clone: Germline is not matched at one junction end, which may reflect a read error. The rearrangement links TRBV6-5 to TRBJ2-3; the D gene is possibly TRBD2 (6 bases). Germline V gene lookup returns CDR1 MNHEY and CDR2 SVGAGI. CDR3 length equals 13 residues. In nucleotides, the CDR3 is TGTGCCAGCAGCTCTACTAGCAGAGATACGCAGTATTTT. Its protein is CASSSTSRDTQYF.

This clone counts as medium-sized (0.01 to 0.1%). The CDR3 nucleotides are TGTGCCAGCAGTTTAGAGACCGGGGAGCTGTTTTTT. It yields the protein CASSLETGELFF. The chain links TRBV28 to TRBJ2-2; the D is unclear. With 2 bases removed from V and 5 bases from J, the gap between germline ends came to 3 bases. This CDR3 is built from 12 residues. From germline, CDR1 is MDHEN and CDR2 SYDVKM.

The chain uses TRBV9 and TRBJ2-1; D remains unclear. V was cut by 0 bases and J by 8 bases, with 6 bases left in between. The CDR3 length is 12 residues. The germline V gene encodes CDR1 SGDLS and CDR2 YYNGEE. CDR3 DNA sequence: TGTGCCAGCAGCGTAGATCACGATGAGCAGTTCTTC. Protein sequence: CASSVDHDEQFF.

The chain employs TRBV11-3 and TRBJ2-2; D remains ambiguous. V was clipped by 5 bases and J by 2 bases, with 12 bases between them. Per the germline V gene, CDR1 is SGHNT and CDR2 is YENEEA. This CDR3 comprises 15 residues. This CDR3 reads CASSLRTYNTGELFF. The CDR3 DNA sequence: TGTGCCAGCAGCCTACGGACCTATAACACCGGGGAGCTGTTTTTT.